The 7 T cell receptor beta chains in this list originate from one sample, sequenced in a study of Ad26.COV2.S vaccination and SARS-CoV-2 variants. The sample's treatment: some 19 received Ad26.COV2.S at low or high dose, single or two shots; roughly five received placebo; per-sample allocation not given. Samples were taken on day 63 after the first vaccine or placebo injection. Assay: immunoSEQ multiplex PCR; the TCRdb copy retains only in-frame clones and omits some. The sample includes around 300,000 clones, 88% seen only once; the top ten take approximately 5.9%. The source material was peripheral blood, sampled in a trial of Ad26.COV2.S vaccine versus placebo. The source of these receptors is a person aged 18-65 years who received the Ad26.COV2.S COVID-19 vaccine or a placebo.

V gene TRBV12-3 or TRBV12-4 combines with J gene TRBJ1-1; maybe TRBD1 (5 bases). V was pared by 3 bases and J by 6 bases, with 11 bases between. The CDR3 sequence is 13 residues long. CDR3 sequence: CASSFKGWAEAFF. The DNA of the CDR3 is TGTGCCAGCAGTTTTAAGGGGTGGGCTGAAGCTTTCTTT.

The CDR3 here is CASSPLAANTGELFF. In DNA form, the CDR3 reads TGTGCCAGCAGCCCCCTAGCCGCGAACACCGGGGAGCTGTTTTTT. The chain joins TRBV5-4 to TRBJ2-2; D is possibly TRBD2 (5 bases). There are 15 residues in the CDR3. The germline CDR1 and CDR2 sequences are SGHNT and YYREEE (reference sequence). V was trimmed by 4 bases and J by 0 bases, leaving 10 bases between them. The entire variable domain, with the rest obtained from reference TRBV5-4 and TRBJ2-2, is as follows: ETGVTQSPTHLIKTRGQQVTLRCSSQSGHNTVSWYQQALGQGPQFIFQYYREEENGRGNFPPRFSGLQFPNYSSELNVNALELDDSALYLCASSPLAANTGELFFGEGSRLTVL.

This rearrangement joins TRBV4-2 to TRBJ2-2; 7 positions agree with TRBD1. In germline, CDR1 is LGHNA, CDR2 YNFKEQ. The CDR3 has 14 amino acids. V was pared by 7 bases and J by 4 bases, with 6 bases of the junction left unmatched. The CDR3 protein is CASKPTGSTGELFF. The CDR3 nucleotides are TGTGCCAGCAAACCGACAGGGAGCACCGGGGAGCTGTTTTTT.

The rearrangement links TRBV27 to TRBJ2-7; the D gene is possibly TRBD1 (6 bases). V lost 2 bases, J lost 4 bases, and 12 bases lay in between. The CDR3 totals 14 residues. Germline-derived CDR1 and CDR2 are MNHEY and SMNVEV (reference sequence). Here the CDR3 reads CASSLADRKYEQYF. Written as DNA, the CDR3 is TGTGCCAGCAGTTTAGCCGACAGGAAGTACGAGCAGTACTTC.

The genes are TRBV5-6 and TRBJ2-3; a weak D match, TRBD1 (7 bases). The CDR3 covers 15 residues. Germline V gene sequence: CDR1 SGHDT, CDR2 YYEEEE. V lost 6 bases, J lost 0 bases, and 14 bases lay in between. The CDR3 DNA reads TGTGCCAGCAAAGGCGGGACAGATAGCACAGATACGCAGTATTTT. As protein: CASKGGTDSTDTQYF.

V usage is TRBV7-2 and J usage is TRBJ2-5; D not resolved. The ends were cut back, 1 base at V and 5 bases at J, with 11 bases in the middle. Germline-derived CDR1 and CDR2 are SGHTA and FQGNSA. This CDR3 has 14 residues. The DNA of the CDR3 is TGTGCCAGCAGCTTAGACTGGGTTCGGGAGACCCAGTACTTC. Residues: CASSLDWVRETQYF.

The chain carries TRBV19 and TRBJ1-1; D uncertain. V was cut by 5 bases and J by 1 base, with 8 bases left in between. Germline CDR1 is LNHDA and CDR2 is SQIVND (reference sequence). CDR3 length equals 13 residues. The CDR3 here is CASSLDKNTEAFF. CDR3 coding DNA: TGTGCCAGTAGTCTCGACAAGAACACTGAAGCTTTCTTT. Using reference TRBV19 and TRBJ1-1 for the parts outside the CDR3, the full variable domain is DGGITQSPKYLFRKEGQNVTLSCEQNLNHDAMYWYRQDPGQGLRLIYYSQIVNDFQKGDIAEGYSVSREKKESFPLTVTSAQKNPTAFYLCASSLDKNTEAFFGQGTRLTVV.